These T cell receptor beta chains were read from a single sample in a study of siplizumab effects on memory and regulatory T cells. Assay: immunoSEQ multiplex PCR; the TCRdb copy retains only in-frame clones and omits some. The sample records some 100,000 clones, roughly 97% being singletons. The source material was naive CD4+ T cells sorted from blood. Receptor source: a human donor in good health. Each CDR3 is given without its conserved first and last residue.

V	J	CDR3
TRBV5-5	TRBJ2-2	ASSFMGGMNTGELF
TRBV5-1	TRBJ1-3	ASSGTGGTIY
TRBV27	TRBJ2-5	ASSFRTNQETQY
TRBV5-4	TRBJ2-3	ASSSSGTRSTDTQY
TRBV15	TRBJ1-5	ATSRPTNQPQH
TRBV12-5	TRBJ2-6	ASGRGEGSGANVLT
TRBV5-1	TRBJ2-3	ASSLLAGGTDTQY
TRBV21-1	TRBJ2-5	ASSPLTSGLQETQY
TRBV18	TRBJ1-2	ASSFMDRGVNYGYT
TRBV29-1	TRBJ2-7	SVEAATYEQY
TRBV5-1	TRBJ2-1	ASRVNNEQF
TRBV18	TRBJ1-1	ASSEGTEAF
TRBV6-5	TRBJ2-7	ASSYEGQKFEQY
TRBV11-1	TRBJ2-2	ASSPPGGPPNTGELF
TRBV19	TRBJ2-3	ASRSPRGLTDTQY
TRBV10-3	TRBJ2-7	AIRGQGSEQY
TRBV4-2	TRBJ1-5	ASSQQGSNQPQH
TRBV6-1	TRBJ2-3	ASNAGPDTQY
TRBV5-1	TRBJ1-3	ASSFKLTIY
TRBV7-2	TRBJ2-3	ASSLGVGVPRLGTDTQY
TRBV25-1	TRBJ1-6	ASSDGSLPNSPLH
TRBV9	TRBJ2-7	ASGVGEVHEQY
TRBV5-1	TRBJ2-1	ASRRQGSYNEQF
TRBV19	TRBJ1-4	ASSNRWATNEKLF
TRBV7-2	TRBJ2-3	ASTPGGQLTDTQY
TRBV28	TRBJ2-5	ASRPDNAGAQY
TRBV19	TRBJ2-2	ASTQGIGTSTGELF
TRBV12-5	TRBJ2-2	ASGLGTSAGLTGELF
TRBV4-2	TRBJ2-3	ASSQEWVGGPDTQY
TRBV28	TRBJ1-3	ASRQGGFGNTIY
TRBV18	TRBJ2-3	ASSLAGGPDTQY
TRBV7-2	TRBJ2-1	ASSKTSGNNEQF
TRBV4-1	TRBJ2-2	ASSPTGLGSGELF
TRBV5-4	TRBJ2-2	ASSGTGTPLGGELF
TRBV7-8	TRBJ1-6	ASSTENLYNSPLH
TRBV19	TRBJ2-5	ASSMIRGQPETQY
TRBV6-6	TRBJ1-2	ASSYRGGYT
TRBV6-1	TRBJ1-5	ASSQLRDRRQPQH
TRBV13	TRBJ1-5	ASSLQRGPQH
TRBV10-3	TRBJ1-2	AIRRDRSAPEAGYT
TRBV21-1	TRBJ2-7	ASSKERGWASGEDEQY
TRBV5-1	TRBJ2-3	ASSLGGSDTQY
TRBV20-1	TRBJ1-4	SASQGELF
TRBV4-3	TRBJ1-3	ASSQVVSGGRSGNTIY
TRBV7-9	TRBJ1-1	ASSLVSVMNTEAF
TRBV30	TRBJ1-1	AWSPPDGTDNTEAF
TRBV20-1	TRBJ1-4	SAIKNEKLF
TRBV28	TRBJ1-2	ASRGQGAGYT
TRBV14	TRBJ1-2	ASSQDRVYGYT
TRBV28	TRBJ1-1	ASSLVSGMNTEAF
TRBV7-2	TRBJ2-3	ASSLEAGGGGDTQY
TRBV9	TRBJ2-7	ASSPHTGVPYEQY
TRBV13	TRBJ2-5	ASSFLATTQY
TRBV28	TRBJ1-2	ASGDSLVYYGYT
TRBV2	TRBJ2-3	ASSEVGQLTDTQY